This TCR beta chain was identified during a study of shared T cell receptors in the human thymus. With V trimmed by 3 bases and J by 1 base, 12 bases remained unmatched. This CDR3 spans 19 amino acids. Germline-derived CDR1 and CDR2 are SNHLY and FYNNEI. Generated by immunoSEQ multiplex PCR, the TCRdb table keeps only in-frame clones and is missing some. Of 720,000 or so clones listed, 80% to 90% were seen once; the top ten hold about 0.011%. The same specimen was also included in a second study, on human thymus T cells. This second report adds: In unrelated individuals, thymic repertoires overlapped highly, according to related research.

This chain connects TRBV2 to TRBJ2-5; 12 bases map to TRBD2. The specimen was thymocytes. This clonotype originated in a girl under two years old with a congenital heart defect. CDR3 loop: CASSDRGRLAGAIQETQYF. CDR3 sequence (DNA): TGTGCCAGCAGTGACCGGGGACGACTAGCGGGGGCCATCCAAGAGACCCAGTACTTC.